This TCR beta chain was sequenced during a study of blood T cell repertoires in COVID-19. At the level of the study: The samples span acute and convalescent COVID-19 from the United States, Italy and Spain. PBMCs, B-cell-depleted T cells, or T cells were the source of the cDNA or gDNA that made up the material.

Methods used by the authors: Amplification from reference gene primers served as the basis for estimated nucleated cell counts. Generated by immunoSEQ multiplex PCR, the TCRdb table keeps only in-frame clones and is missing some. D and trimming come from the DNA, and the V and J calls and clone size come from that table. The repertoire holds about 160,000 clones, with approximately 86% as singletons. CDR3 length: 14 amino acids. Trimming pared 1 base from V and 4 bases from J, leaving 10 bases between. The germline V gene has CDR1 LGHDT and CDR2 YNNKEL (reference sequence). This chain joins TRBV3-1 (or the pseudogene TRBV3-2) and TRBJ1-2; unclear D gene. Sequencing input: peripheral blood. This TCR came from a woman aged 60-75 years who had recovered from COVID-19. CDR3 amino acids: CASSQGGQPYGYTF. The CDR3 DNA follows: TGTGCCAGCAGCCAAGGTGGGCAGCCCTATGGCTACACCTTC.